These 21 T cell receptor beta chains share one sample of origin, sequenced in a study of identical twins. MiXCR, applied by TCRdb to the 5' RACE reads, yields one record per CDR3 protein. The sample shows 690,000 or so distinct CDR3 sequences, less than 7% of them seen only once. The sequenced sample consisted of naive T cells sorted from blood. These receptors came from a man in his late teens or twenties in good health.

Here the CDR3 DNA reads TGTGCCAGCAGTGAAGCGGCAAGCACAGATACGCAGTATTTT. It encodes CASSEAASTDTQYF. The J gene is TRBJ2-3, the V gene TRBV6-1; no clear D. This CDR3 is built from 14 residues. Germline-derived CDR1 and CDR2 are MNHNS and SASEGT. The V end was cut by 0 bases, the J end by 0 bases, with 4 bases between.

This CDR3 reads CASSSNRAGAGETQYF. The CDR3 DNA sequence: TGTGCCAGCAGCTCGAACAGGGCGGGAGCGGGGGAGACCCAGTACTTC. This chain uses TRBV11-2 with TRBJ2-5; D might be TRBD2 (7 bases). The CDR3 is 16 amino acids. CDR1 is SGHAT, CDR2 FQNNGV, per germline. Trimming took 4 bases from V and 5 from J, leaving 20 bases between them.

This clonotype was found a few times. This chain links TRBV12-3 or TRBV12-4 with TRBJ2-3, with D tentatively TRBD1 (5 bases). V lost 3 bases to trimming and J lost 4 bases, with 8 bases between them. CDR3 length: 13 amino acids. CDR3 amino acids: CASSFSGPDTQYF. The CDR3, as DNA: TGTGCCAGCAGTTTCTCAGGGCCAGATACGCAGTATTTT.

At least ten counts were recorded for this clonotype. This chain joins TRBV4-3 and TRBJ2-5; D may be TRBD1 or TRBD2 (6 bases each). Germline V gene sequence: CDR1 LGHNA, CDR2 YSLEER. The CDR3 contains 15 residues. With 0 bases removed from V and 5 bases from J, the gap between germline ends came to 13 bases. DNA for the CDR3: TGCGCCAGCAGCCAAGAAGGGGGGAGAGATGAGACCCAGTACTTC. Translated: CASSQEGGRDETQYF.

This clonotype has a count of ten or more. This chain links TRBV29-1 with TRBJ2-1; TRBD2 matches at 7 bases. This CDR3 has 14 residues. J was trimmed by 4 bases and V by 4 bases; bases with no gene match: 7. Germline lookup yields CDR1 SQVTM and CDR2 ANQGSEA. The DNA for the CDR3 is TGCAGCGTTGTTCCCCTAGCGGAATACAATGAGCAGTTCTTC. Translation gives CSVVPLAEYNEQFF.

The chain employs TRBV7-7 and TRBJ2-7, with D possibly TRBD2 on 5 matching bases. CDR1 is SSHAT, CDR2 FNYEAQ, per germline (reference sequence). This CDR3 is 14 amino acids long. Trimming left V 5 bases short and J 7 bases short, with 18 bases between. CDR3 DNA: TGTGCCAGCAGCCCCAATTCGGGGTTGGGTGAGCAGTACTTC. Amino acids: CASSPNSGLGEQYF.

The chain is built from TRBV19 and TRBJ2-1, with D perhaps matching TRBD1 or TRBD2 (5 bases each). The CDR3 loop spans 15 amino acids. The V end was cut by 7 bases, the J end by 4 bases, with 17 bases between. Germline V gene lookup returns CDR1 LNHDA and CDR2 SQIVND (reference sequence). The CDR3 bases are TGTGCCAGTAAGACGACGGGACGGTATTACAATGAGCAGTTCTTC. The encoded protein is CASKTTGRYYNEQFF. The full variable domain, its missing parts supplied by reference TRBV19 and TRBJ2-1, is DGGITQSPKYLFRKEGQNVTLSCEQNLNHDAMYWYRQDPGQGLRLIYYSQIVNDFQKGDIAEGYSVSREKKESFPLTVTSAQKNPTAFYLCASKTTGRYYNEQFFGPGTRLTVL.

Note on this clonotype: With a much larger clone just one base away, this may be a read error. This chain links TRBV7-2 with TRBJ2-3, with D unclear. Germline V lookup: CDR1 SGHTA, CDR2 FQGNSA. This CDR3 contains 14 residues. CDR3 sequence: CASRLGWGTDTQYF. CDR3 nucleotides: TGTGCCAGCAGATTAGGTTGGGGCACAGATACGCAGTATTTT.

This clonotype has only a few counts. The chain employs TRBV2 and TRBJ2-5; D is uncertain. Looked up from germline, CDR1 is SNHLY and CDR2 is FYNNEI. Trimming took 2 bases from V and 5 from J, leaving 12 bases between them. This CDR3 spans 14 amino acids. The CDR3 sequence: CASSESRVVETQYF. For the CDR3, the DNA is TGTGCCAGCAGTGAATCCCGGGTGGTGGAGACCCAGTACTTC.

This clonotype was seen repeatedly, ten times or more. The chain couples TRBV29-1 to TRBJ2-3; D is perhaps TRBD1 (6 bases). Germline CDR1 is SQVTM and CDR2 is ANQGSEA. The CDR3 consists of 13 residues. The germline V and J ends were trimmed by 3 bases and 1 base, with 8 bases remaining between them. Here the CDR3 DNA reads TGCAGCGTTGATAACAGGGGCACAGATACGCAGTATTTT. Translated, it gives CSVDNRGTDTQYF.

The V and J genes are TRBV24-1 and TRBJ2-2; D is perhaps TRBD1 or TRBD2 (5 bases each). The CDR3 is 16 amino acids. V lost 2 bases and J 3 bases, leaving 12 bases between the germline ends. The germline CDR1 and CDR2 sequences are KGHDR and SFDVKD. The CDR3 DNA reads TGTGCCACCAGTGATTGGGGACCATCGGACACCGGGGAGCTGTTTTTT. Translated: CATSDWGPSDTGELFF.

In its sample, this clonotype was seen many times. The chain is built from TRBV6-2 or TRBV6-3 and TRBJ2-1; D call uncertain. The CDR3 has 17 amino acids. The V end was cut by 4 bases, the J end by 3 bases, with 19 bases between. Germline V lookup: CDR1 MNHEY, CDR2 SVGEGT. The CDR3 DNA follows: TGTGCCAGCAGTTCCCTCGCCCTCGGGTATGGCTACAATGAGCAGTTCTTC. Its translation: CASSSLALGYGYNEQFF.

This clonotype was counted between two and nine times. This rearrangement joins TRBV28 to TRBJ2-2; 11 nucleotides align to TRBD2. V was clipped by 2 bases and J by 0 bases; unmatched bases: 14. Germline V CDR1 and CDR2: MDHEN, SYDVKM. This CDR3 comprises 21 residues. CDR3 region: CASSLPPGGLAEGSNTGELFF. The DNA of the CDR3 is TGTGCCAGCAGTTTACCCCCAGGGGGACTAGCGGAGGGGTCGAACACCGGGGAGCTGTTTTTT.

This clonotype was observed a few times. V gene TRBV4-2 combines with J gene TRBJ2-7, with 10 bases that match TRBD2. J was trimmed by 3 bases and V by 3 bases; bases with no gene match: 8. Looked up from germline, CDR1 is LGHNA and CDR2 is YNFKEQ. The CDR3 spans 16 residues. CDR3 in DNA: TGTGCCAGCAGCCATGGGCGGGGGACTAGCGACTACGAGCAGTACTTC. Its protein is CASSHGRGTSDYEQYF.

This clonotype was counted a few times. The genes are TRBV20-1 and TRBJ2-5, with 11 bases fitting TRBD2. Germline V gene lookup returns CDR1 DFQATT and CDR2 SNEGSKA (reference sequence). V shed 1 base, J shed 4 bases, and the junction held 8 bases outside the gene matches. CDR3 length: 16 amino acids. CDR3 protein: CSARATSGRTRETQYF. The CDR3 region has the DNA TGCAGTGCTAGAGCCACTAGCGGGAGAACCAGAGAGACCCAGTACTTC.

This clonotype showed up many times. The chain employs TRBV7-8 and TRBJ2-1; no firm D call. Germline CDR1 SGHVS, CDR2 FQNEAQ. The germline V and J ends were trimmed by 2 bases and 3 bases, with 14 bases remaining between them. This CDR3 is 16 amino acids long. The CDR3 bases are TGTGCCAGCAGCTTAAACCCCATTTGGGACTACAATGAGCAGTTCTTC. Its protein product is CASSLNPIWDYNEQFF. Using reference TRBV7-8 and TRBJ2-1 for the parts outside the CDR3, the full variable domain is GAGVSQSPRYKVAKRGQDVALRCDPISGHVSLFWYQQALGQGPEFLTYFQNEAQLDKSGLPSDRFFAERPEGSVSTLKIQRTQQEDSAVYLCASSLNPIWDYNEQFFGPGTRLTVL.

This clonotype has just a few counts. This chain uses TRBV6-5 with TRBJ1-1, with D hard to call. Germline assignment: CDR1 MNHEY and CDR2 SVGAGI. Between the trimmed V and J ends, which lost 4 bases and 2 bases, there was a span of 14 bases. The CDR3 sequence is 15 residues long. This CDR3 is CASSLRTATNTEAFF. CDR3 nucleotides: TGTGCCAGCAGTTTGAGAACAGCTACAAACACTGAAGCTTTCTTT.

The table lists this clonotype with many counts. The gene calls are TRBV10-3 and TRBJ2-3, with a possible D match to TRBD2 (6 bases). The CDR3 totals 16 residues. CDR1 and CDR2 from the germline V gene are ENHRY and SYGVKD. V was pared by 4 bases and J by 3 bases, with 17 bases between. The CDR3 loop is CAISGRTEGGTDTQYF. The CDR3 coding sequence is TGTGCCATCAGTGGACGGACGGAGGGTGGAACAGATACGCAGTATTTT.

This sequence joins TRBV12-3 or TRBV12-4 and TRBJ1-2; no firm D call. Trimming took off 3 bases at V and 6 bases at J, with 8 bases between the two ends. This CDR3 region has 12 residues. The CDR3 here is CASSFRGDGYTF. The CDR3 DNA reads TGTGCCAGCAGTTTTCGTGGGGATGGCTACACCTTC.

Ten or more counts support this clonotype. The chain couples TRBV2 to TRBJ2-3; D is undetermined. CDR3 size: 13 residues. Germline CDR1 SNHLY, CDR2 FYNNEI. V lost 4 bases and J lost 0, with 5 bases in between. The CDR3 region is CASSVASTDTQYF. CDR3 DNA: TGTGCCAGCAGTGTAGCTAGCACAGATACGCAGTATTTT.

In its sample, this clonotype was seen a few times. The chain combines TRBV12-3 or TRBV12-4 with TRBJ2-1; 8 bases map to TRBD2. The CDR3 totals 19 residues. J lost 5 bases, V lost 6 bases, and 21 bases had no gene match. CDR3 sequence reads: CASRASPPKRGSSDNEQFF. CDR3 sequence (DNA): TGTGCCAGCAGAGCAAGCCCCCCAAAGCGGGGGAGTTCCGACAATGAGCAGTTCTTC.